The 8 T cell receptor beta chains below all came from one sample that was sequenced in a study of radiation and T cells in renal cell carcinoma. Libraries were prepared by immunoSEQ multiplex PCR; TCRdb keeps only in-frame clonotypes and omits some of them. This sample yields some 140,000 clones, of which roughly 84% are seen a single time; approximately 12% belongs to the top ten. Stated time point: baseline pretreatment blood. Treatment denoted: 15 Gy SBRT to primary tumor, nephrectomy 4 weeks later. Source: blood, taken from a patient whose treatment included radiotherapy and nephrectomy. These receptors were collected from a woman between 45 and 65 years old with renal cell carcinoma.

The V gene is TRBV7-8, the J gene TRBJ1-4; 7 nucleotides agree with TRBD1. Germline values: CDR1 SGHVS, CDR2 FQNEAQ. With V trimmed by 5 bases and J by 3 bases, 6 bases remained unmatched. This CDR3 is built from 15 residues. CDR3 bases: TGTGCCAGCAGCCCCACCAGGGGGTCTAATGAAAAACTGTTTTTT. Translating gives CASSPTRGSNEKLFF.

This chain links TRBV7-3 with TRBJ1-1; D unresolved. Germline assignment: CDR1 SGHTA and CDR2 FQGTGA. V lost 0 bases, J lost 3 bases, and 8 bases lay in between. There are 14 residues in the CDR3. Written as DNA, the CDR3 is TGTGCCAGCAGCTTAACCAACGGGGACACTGAAGCTTTCTTT. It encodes CASSLTNGDTEAFF.

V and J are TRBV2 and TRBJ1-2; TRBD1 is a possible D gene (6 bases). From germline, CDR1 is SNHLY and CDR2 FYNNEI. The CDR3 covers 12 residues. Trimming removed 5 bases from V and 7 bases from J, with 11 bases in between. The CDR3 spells CASSTGMGGYTF. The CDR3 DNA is TGTGCCAGCAGTACAGGGATGGGTGGCTACACCTTC.

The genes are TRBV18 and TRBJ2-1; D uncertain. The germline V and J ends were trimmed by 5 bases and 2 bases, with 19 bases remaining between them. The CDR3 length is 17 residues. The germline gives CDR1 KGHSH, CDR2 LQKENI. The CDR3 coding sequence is TGTGCCAGCTCAGCGCTGGATACAAAGAGCACCTACAATGAGCAGTTCTTC. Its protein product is CASSALDTKSTYNEQFF.

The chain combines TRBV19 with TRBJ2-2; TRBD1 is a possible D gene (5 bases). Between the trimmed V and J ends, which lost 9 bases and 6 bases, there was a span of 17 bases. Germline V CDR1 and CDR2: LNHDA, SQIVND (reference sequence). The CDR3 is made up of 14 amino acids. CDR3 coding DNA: TGTGCCAGCGGCAGGGTGGCAAGGGCCGGGGAGCTGTTTTTT. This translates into CASGRVARAGELFF.

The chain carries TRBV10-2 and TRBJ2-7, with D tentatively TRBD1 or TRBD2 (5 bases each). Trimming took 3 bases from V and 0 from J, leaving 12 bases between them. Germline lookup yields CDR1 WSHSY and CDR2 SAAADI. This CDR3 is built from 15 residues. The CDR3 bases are TGCGCCAGCAGTGATACGGGGCAACCCTCCTACGAGCAGTACTTC. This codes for CASSDTGQPSYEQYF.

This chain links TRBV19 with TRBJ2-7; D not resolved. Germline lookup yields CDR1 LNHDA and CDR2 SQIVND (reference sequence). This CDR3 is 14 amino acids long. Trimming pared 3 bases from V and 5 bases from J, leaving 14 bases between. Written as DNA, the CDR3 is TGTGCCAGTAGTATCAGTAGGGCCCTCAACGAGCAGTACTTC. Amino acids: CASSISRALNEQYF.

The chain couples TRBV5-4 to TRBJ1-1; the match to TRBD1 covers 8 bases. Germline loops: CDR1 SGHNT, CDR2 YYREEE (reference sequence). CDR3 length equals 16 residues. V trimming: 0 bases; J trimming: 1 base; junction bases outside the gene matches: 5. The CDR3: CASSLAGTGQNTEAFF. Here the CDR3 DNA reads TGTGCCAGCAGCTTGGCCGGGACAGGACAGAACACTGAAGCTTTCTTT.